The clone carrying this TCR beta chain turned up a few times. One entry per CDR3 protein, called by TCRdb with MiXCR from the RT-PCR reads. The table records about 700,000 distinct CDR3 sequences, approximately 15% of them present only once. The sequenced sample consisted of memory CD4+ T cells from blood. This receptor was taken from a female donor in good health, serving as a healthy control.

CDR3 nucleotide sequence: TGTGCCAGCAGGCCGCCGGGACTAGCGGGAGTCGGGGAGCTGTTTTTT. Its translation is CASRPPGLAGVGELFF. The chain combines TRBV7-9 with TRBJ2-2, with 14 bases aligning to TRBD2. The length of the CDR3 is 16 residues. CDR1 is SEHNR, CDR2 FQNEAQ, per germline (reference sequence). The V and J ends lost 6 bases and 7 bases, in that order; junction bases with no gene match: 7.